This T cell receptor (beta chain) was sequenced in a study of OX40 agonist ivuxolimab in advanced cancers. Across the study: Every 2 weeks, ivuxolimab was infused into the patients intravenously at between 0.01 and 10 mg/kg. Study outcomes and limitations: CD4+ and CD8+ blood T cells expanded clonally by week 6 at 0.1 to 3.0 mg/kg. Among the lowest peripheral clonal expansion occurred in 0.1-3.0 mg/kg partial responders.

Patients with a history of autoimmune disease or on systemic immunosuppression were excluded. The germline V gene has CDR1 SGHVS and CDR2 FQNEAQ. The CDR3 is 13 residues long. The V gene lost 1 base and the J gene lost 6 bases, with 6 bases spanning the gap. A word on this clone: Its target is not known.

The table came from immunoSEQ multiplex PCR; TCRdb's copy has only in-frame clones and leaves some out. Altogether over 50,000 clones are present, around 90% being singletons, with the ten largest covering more than 4.5%. The V call is TRBV7-8, the J call TRBJ2-2, with no clear D. The receptor's source is an adult with an advanced solid tumor such as melanoma, head and neck, liver or kidney cancer. Sequenced here: CD4+ or CD8+ T cells sorted from blood, sampled in a trial of the OX40 agonist ivuxolimab. CDR3 region: CASSLGGSGELFF. The DNA of the CDR3 is TGTGCCAGCAGCTTAGGAGGCTCCGGGGAGCTGTTTTTT. Together with reference TRBV7-8 and TRBJ2-2, the CDR3 gives the full variable domain: GAGVSQSPRYKVAKRGQDVALRCDPISGHVSLFWYQQALGQGPEFLTYFQNEAQLDKSGLPSDRFFAERPEGSVSTLKIQRTQQEDSAVYLCASSLGGSGELFFGEGSRLTVL.